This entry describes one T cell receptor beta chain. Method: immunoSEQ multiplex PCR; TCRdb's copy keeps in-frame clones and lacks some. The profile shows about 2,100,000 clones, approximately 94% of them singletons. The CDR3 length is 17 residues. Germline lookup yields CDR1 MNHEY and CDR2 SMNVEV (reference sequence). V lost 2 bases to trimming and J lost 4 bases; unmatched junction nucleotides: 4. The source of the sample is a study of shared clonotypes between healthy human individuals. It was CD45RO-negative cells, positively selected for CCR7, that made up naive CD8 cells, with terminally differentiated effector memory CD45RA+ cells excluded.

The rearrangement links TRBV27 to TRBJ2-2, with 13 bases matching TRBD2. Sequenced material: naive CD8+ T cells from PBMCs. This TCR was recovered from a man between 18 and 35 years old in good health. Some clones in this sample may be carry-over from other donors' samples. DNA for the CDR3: TGTGCCAGCAGTTTAGTTTGGACTAGCGGGAGCACCGGGGAGCTGTTTTTT. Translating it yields CASSLVWTSGSTGELFF.